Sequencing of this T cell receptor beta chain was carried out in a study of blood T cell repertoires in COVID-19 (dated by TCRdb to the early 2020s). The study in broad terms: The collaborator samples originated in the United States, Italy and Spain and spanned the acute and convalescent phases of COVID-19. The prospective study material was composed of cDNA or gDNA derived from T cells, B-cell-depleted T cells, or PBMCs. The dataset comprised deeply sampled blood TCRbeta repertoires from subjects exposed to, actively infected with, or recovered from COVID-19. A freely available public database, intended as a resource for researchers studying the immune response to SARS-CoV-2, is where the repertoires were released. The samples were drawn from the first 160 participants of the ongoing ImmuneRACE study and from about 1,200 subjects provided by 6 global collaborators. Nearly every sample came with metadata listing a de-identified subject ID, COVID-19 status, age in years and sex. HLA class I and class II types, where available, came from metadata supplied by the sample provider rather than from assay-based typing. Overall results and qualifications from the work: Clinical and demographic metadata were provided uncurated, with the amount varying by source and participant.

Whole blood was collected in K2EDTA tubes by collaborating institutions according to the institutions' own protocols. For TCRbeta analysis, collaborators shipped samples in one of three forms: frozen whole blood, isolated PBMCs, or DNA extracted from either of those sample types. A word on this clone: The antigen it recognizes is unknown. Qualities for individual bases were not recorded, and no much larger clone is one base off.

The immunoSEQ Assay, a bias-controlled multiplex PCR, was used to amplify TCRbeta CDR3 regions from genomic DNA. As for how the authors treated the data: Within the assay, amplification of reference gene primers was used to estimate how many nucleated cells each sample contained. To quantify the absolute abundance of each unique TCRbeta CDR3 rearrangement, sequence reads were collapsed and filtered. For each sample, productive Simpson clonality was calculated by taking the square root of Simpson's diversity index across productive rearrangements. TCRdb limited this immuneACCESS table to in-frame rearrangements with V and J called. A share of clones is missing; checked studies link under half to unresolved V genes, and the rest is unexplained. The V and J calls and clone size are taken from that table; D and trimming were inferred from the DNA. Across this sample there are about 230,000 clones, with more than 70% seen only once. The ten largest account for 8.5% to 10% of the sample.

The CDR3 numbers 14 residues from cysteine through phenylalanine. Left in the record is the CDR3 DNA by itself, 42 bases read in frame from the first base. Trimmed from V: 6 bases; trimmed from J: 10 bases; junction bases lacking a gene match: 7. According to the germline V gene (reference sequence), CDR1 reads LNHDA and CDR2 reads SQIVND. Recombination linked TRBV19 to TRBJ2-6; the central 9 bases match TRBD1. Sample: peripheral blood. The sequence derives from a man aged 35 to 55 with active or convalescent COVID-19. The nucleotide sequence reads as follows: TGTGCCAGTAGACGCTCCGGGACAGGGAACGTCCTGACTTTC. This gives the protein CASRRSGTGNVLTF.